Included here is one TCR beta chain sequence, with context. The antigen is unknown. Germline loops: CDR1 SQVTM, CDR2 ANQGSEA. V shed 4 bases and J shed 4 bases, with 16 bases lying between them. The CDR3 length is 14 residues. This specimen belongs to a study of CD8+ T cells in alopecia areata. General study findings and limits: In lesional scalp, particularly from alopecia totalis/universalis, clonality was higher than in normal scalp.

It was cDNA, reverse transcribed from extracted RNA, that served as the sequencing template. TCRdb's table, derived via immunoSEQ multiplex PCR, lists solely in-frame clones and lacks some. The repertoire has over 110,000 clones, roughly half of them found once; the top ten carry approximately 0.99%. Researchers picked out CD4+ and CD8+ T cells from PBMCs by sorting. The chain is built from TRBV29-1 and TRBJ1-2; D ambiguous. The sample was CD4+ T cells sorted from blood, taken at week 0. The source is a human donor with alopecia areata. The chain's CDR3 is CSVAPGEGIYGYTF. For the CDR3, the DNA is TGCAGCGTTGCCCCGGGTGAAGGCATCTATGGCTACACCTTC.